This T cell receptor beta chain appears in the sequencing data of a study of T cells in Graves' hyperthyroidism and ophthalmopathy. This clonotype was recorded many times. Regions amplified from RNA transcripts were the TCR beta CDR3 regions. When the TCR CDR3 underwent first-round RT-PCR, the HTBI primer set was used. TCRdb fed the multiplex PCR reads into MiXCR, producing one record per CDR3 protein. The table records 200,000 to 300,000 distinct CDR3 sequences, 24% of them present only once. V lost 5 bases and J lost 1, with 9 bases in between. The CDR3 is made up of 13 amino acids. The germline gives CDR1 MNHEY, CDR2 SMNVEV (reference sequence).

The sample taken for sequencing was blood. The sequence derives from a woman aged 40 to 55 with Graves' ophthalmopathy. The genes are TRBV27 and TRBJ2-7; D ambiguous. CDR3 sequence (DNA): TGTGCCAGCAGTCGATCCGGTTCCTACGAGCAGTACTTC. It yields the protein CASSRSGSYEQYF.